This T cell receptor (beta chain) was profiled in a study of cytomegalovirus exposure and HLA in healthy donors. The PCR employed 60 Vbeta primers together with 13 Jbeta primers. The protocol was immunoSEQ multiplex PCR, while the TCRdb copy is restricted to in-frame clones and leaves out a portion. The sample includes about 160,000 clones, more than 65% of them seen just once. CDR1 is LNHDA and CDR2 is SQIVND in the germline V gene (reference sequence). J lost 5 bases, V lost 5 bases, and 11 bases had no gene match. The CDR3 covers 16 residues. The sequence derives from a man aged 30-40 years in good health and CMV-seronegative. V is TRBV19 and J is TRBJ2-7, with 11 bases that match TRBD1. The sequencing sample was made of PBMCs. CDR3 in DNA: TGTGCCAGTAGTCCCATTCGGACAGGGGGCGTCGACGAGCAGTACTTC. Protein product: CASSPIRTGGVDEQYF.